This TCR beta chain is drawn from a study of Tregs in tolerant kidney transplant recipients. CD4+CD25+CD127- Tregs, CD4+CD25- non-Tregs, CD4 and CD8 cells were sorted. TCRdb's copy holds only in-frame clones and misses some; the assay was immunoSEQ multiplex PCR. The repertoire holds just under 65,000 clones, with 95% to 98% as singletons. Worth noting for this clone: Its antigen is currently unknown.

Study-wide results and limits: The most relevant donor-specific Treg TCRbeta repertoire apparently came from expansion with activated donor B cells. No direct test of biological reproducibility was done here.

CDR3 size: 14 residues. With 1 base clipped from V and 4 bases from J, the junction kept 4 bases outside the gene matches. The germline CDR1 and CDR2 sequences are SGHAT and FQNNGV. This sequence joins TRBV11-2 and TRBJ2-7, with 7 nucleotides matching TRBD2. Sample: Tregs from blood, taken before the transplant. The sequence came from a human donor who received a combined kidney and bone marrow transplant. The DNA for the CDR3 is TGTGCCAGCAGCTTAGTGCGGGGGTGGTACGAGCAGTACTTC. Its translation: CASSLVRGWYEQYF.